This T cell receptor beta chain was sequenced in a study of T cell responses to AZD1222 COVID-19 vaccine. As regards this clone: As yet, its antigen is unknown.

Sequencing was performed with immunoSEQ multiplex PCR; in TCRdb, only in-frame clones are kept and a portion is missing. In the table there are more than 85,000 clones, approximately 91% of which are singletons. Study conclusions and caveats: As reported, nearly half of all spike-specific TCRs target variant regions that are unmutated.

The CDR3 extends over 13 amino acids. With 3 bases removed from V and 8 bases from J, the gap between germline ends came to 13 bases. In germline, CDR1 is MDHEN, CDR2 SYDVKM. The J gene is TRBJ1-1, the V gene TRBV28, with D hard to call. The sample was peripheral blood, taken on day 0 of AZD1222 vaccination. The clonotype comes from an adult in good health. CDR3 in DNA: TGTGCCAGCAGTTTTGAGGTAACAGTCGAAGCTTTCTTT. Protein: CASSFEVTVEAFF.